The 9 T cell receptor beta chains reported below all come from one sample, sequenced in a study of Tregs in tolerant kidney transplant recipients. The repertoire was sequenced with immunoSEQ multiplex PCR; TCRdb's copy has only in-frame clones and lacks some. The sample lists 90,000 to 150,000 clones, roughly nine tenths occurring once. The sequenced sample consisted of CD4+ T cells from blood. The receptors were sampled from a human donor in good health.

The J gene is TRBJ1-1, the V gene TRBV11-2; maybe TRBD1 (6 bases). V was clipped by 4 bases and J by 0 bases, with 15 bases between them. The CDR3 spans 16 residues. Germline V gives CDR1 SGHAT, CDR2 FQNNGV. The CDR3, as DNA: TGTGCCAGCAGCTCCCTTCCGGGGGGCATGAACACTGAAGCTTTCTTT. Residues: CASSSLPGGMNTEAFF.

This chain joins TRBV7-3 and TRBJ1-3, with unresolved D. This CDR3 comprises 13 residues. V lost 5 bases to trimming and J lost 1 base, with 6 bases between them. Germline V CDR1 and CDR2: SGHTA, FQGTGA. The DNA for the CDR3 is TGTGCCAGCAGCCTAAGTTCTGGAAACACCATATATTTT. The encoded protein is CASSLSSGNTIYF. The complete variable domain, with remaining parts taken from reference TRBV7-3 and TRBJ1-3, reads GAGVSQTPSNKVTEKGKYVELRCDPISGHTALYWYRQSLGQGPEFLIYFQGTGAADDSGLPNDRFFAVRPEGSVSTLKIQRTERGDSAVYLCASSLSSGNTIYFGEGSWLTVV.

For the CDR3, the DNA is TGTGCCAGCAGTTACCGTCAAGCGAACACCGGGGAGCTGTTTTTT. Its protein product is CASSYRQANTGELFF. This chain links TRBV6-5 with TRBJ2-2; D gene unclear. The length of the CDR3 is 15 residues. Germline-derived CDR1 and CDR2 are MNHEY and SVGAGI. V lost 2 bases to trimming and J lost 0 bases, with 7 bases between them.

The chain uses TRBV19 and TRBJ2-5, with TRBD2 identical over 9 bases. This CDR3 has 14 amino acids. Losses at the gene ends were 10 bases for V and 4 bases for J; bases not matched to a gene: 10. Germline assignment: CDR1 LNHDA and CDR2 SQIVND (reference sequence). The CDR3 region is CATAAGGGLETQYF. The DNA for the CDR3 is TGTGCCACTGCGGCGGGGGGGGGCTTAGAGACCCAGTACTTC.

The chain combines TRBV6-6 with TRBJ2-7; D is uncertain. Trimming shortened V by 0 bases and J by 6 bases, and 15 bases separated the two germline ends. The CDR3 runs to 15 residues. Germline lookup yields CDR1 MNHNY and CDR2 SVGAGI (reference sequence). The DNA of the CDR3 is TGTGCCAGCAGTTACTCTCCTGGGAAAGGGCCCGAGCAGTACTTC. This encodes CASSYSPGKGPEQYF.

This chain uses TRBV7-9 with TRBJ2-7; 9 nucleotides match TRBD1. This CDR3 is built from 16 residues. Germline V gene data show CDR1 as SEHNR and CDR2 as FQNEAQ (reference sequence). V lost 5 bases and J lost 3; bases outside the gene matches: 11. In DNA, the CDR3 is TGTGCCAGCAGCCACCCTCCCGGGACAGGGAACTACGAGCAGTACTTC. Translation: CASSHPPGTGNYEQYF.

This chain connects TRBV7-9 to TRBJ1-1, with D tentatively TRBD1 (6 bases). Per the germline V gene, CDR1 is SEHNR and CDR2 is FQNEAQ (reference sequence). With 3 bases removed from V and 4 bases from J, the gap between germline ends came to 15 bases. The CDR3 runs to 15 residues. The CDR3 region has the DNA TGTGCCAGCAGCTTCCAGGGGCGCCTAGGCACTGAAGCTTTCTTT. This translates into CASSFQGRLGTEAFF. The whole variable domain, filled in from reference TRBV7-9 and TRBJ1-1, reads DTGVSQNPRHKITKRGQNVTFRCDPISEHNRLYWYRQTLGQGPEFLTYFQNEAQLEKSRLLSDRFSAERPKGSFSTLEIQRTEQGDSAMYLCASSFQGRLGTEAFFGQGTRLTVV.

V and J are TRBV28 and TRBJ2-7, with D possibly being TRBD2 (6 bases). Germline CDR1 MDHEN, CDR2 SYDVKM. With 3 bases removed from V and 5 bases from J, the gap between germline ends came to 20 bases. This CDR3 comprises 16 residues. The CDR3 sequence is CASSLVTGVAWDEQYF. CDR3 nucleotides: TGTGCCAGCAGTTTGGTTACGGGGGTCGCATGGGACGAGCAGTACTTC.

V is TRBV7-2 and J is TRBJ2-5; D is perhaps TRBD1 (5 bases). The germline gives CDR1 SGHTA, CDR2 FQGNSA. This CDR3 has 13 residues. V was cut by 1 base and J by 4 bases, with 7 bases left in between. CDR3 sequence reads: CASSLGRAETQYF. In DNA form, the CDR3 reads TGTGCCAGCAGCTTAGGCAGGGCAGAGACCCAGTACTTC. Supplemented by reference TRBV7-2 and TRBJ2-5, the full variable domain reads GAGVSQSPSNKVTEKGKDVELRCDPISGHTALYWYRQSLGQGLEFLIYFQGNSAPDKSGLPSDRFSAERTGGSVSTLTIQRTQQEDSAVYLCASSLGRAETQYFGPGTRLLVL.